This entry features one TCR beta chain sequence. The antigen remains undetermined. This entry comes from a study of Ad26.COV2.S vaccination and SARS-CoV-2 variants. Study information: Doses of Ad26.COV2.S were injected into muscle once or twice, 56 days apart. Study-level findings and limits: Those who received the vaccine showed greater spike-specific TCR breadth than those given placebo. Responses of spike-specific T cells (both CD8+ and CD4+) reportedly showed substantial breadth after vaccination.

Germline V gene sequence: CDR1 KGHSH, CDR2 LQKENI. Trimming took off 2 bases at V and 6 bases at J, with 11 bases between the two ends. The CDR3 runs 14 residues. Sequenced by immunoSEQ multiplex PCR; TCRdb stores in-frame clones only, minus some. The sample shows about 470,000 clones, 80% to 95% of them seen only once. The treatment denotes: approximately 18 received Ad26.COV2.S at low or high dose, single or two shots; roughly five received placebo; per-sample allocation not given. Samples were taken on day 63 after the first vaccine or placebo injection. The individual, an adult aged 18-55 years, was a donor in Boston.

The sample in question was peripheral blood, obtained in a trial of Ad26.COV2.S vaccine versus placebo. This sequence originates from a person aged 18-60 years who received the Ad26.COV2.S COVID-19 vaccine or a placebo. This rearrangement joins TRBV18 to TRBJ1-5, with D possibly TRBD1 on 6 matching bases. The CDR3 spells CASSPRKGGQPQHF. CDR3 coding DNA: TGTGCCAGCTCACCAAGGAAGGGGGGTCAGCCCCAGCATTTT.